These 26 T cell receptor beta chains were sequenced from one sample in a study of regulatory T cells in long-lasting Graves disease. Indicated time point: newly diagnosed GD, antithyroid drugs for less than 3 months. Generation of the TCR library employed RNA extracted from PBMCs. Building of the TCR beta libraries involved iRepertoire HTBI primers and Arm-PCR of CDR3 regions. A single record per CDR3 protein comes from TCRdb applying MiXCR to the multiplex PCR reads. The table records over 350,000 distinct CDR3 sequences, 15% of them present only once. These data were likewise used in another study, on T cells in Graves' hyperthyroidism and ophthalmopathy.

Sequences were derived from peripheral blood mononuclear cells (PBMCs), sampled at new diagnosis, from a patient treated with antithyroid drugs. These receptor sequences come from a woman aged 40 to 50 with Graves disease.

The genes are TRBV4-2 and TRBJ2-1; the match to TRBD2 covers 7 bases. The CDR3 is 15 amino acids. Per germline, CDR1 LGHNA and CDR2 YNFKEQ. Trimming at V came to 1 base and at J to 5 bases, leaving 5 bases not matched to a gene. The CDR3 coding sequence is TGTGCCAGCAGCCAAGCAAGCGGGAACAACAATGAGCAGTTCTTC. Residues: CASSQASGNNNEQFF.

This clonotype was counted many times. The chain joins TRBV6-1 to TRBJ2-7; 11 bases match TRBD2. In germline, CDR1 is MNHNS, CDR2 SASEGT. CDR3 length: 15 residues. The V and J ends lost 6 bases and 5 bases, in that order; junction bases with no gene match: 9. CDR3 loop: CASRTRTSGWNEQYF. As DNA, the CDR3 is TGTGCCAGCAGAACCCGGACTAGCGGGTGGAACGAGCAGTACTTC.

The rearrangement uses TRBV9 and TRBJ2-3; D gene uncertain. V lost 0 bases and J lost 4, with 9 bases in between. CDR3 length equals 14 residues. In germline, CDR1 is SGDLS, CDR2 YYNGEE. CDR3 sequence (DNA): TGTGCCAGCAGCGTAGTAGGTGGGGCAGATACGCAGTATTTT. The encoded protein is CASSVVGGADTQYF.

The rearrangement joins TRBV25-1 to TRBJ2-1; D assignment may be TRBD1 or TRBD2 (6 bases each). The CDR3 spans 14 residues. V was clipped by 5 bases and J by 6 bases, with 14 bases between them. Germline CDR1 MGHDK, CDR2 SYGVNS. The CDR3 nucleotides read TGTGCCAGCAGTTGGGGAGGAGGGGGCAATGAGCAGTTCTTC. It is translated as CASSWGGGGNEQFF.

This CDR3 reads CAISASGTVDTDTQYF. The CDR3 coding sequence is TGTGCCATCAGTGCTTCCGGGACTGTAGACACAGATACGCAGTATTTT. This chain joins TRBV10-3 and TRBJ2-3; D is perhaps TRBD2 (6 bases). The CDR3 runs to 16 residues. The ends were cut back, 4 bases at V and 2 bases at J, with 16 bases in the middle. Germline CDR1 ENHRY, CDR2 SYGVKD.

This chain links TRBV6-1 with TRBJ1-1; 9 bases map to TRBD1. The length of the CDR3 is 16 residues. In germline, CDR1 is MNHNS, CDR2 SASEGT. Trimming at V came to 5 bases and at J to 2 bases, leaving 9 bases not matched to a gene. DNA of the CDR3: TGTGCCAGCAGTACCAGGACAGGGGTGGGAAACACTGAAGCTTTCTTT. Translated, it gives CASSTRTGVGNTEAFF.

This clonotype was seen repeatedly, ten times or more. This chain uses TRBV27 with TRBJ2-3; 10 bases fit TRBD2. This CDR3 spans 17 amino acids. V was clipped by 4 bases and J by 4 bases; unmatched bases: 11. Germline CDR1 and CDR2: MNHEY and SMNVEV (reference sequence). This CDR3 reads CASSSSGRAFGADTQYF. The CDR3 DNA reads TGTGCCAGCAGTTCTAGCGGGAGAGCGTTTGGCGCAGATACGCAGTATTTT.

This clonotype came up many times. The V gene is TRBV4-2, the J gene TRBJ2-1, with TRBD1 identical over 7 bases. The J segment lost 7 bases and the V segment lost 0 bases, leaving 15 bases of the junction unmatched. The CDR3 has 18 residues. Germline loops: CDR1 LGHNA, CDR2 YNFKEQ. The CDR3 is CASSQDFLRSGRGNEQFF. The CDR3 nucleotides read TGTGCCAGCAGCCAAGATTTTCTTCGAAGCGGCAGGGGGAATGAGCAGTTCTTC.

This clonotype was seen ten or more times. The CDR3: CASSAGQGPYEQYF. In nucleotides, the CDR3 is TGTGCCAGCTCCGCGGGACAGGGACCCTACGAGCAGTACTTC. This chain links TRBV18 with TRBJ2-7, with 9 bases lining up with TRBD1. V lost 6 bases to trimming and J lost 2 bases; unmatched junction nucleotides: 5. The CDR3 length is 14 residues. The V gene's germline CDR1 is KGHSH and CDR2 LQKENI.

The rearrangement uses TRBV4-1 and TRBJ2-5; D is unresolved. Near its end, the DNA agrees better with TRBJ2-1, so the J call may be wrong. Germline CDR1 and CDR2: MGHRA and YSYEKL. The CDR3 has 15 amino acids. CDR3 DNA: TGCGCCAGCAGCCAAGAACAGCTGGCCCACAATGAGCAGTTCTTC. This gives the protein CASSQEQLAHNEQFF.

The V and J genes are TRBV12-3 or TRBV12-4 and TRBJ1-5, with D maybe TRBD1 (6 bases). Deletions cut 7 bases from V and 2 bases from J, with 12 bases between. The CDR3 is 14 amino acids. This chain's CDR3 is CASILQGGNQPQHF. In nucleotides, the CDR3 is TGTGCCAGCATCCTACAGGGAGGCAATCAGCCCCAGCATTTT.

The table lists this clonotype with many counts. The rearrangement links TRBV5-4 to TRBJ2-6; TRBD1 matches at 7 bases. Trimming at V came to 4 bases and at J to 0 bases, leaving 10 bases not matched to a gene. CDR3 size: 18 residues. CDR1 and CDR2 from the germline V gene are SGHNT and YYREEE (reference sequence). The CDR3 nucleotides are TGTGCCAGCAGCGTTGGGACAGCAGACTACTCTGGGGCCAACGTCCTGACTTTC. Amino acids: CASSVGTADYSGANVLTF.

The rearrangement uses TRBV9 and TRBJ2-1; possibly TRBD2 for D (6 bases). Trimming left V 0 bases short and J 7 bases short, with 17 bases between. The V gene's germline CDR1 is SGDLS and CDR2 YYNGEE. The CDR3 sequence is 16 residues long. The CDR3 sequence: CASSVASGAGTNEQFF. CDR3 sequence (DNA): TGTGCCAGCAGCGTAGCGAGTGGGGCAGGGACTAATGAGCAGTTCTTC.

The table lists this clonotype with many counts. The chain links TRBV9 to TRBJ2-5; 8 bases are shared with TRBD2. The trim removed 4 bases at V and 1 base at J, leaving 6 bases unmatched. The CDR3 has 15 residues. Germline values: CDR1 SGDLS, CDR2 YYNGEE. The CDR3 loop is CASSISGRGQETQYF. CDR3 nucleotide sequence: TGTGCCAGCAGCATCAGCGGGAGAGGCCAAGAGACCCAGTACTTC.

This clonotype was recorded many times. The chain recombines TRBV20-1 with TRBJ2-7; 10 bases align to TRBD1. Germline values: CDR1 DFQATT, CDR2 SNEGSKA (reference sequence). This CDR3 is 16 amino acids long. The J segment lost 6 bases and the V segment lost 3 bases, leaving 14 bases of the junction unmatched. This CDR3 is CSARSGGGTGVGEQYF. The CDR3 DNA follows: TGCAGTGCTAGGTCCGGGGGAGGGACAGGGGTTGGCGAGCAGTACTTC.

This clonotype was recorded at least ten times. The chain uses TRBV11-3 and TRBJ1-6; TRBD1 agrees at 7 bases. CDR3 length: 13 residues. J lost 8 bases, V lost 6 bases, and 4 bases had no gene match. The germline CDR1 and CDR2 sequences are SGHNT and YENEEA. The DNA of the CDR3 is TGTGCCAGCAGTCTTGACAGGGATTCACCCCTCCACTTT. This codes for CASSLDRDSPLHF. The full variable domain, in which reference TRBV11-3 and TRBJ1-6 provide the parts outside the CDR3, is EAGVVQSPRYKIIEKKQPVAFWCNPISGHNTLYWYLQNLGQGPELLIRYENEEAVDDSQLPKDRFSAERLKGVDSTLKIQPAELGDSAVYLCASSLDRDSPLHFGNGTRLTVT.

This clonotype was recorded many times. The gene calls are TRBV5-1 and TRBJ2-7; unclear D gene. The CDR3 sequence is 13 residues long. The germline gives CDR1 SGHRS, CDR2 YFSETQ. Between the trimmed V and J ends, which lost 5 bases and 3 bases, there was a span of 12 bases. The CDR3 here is CASRNDVVYEQYF. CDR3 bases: TGCGCCAGCAGAAACGACGTCGTCTACGAGCAGTACTTC. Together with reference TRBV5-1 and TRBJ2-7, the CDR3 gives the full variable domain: KAGVTQTPRYLIKTRGQQVTLSCSPISGHRSVSWYQQTPGQGLQFLFEYFSETQRNKGNFPGRFSGRQFSNSRSEMNVSTLELGDSALYLCASRNDVVYEQYFGPGTRLTVT.

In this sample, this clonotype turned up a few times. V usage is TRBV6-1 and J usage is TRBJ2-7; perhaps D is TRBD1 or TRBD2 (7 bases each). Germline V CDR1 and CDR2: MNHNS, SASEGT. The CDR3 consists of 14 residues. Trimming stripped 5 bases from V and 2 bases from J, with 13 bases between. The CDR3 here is CASSPQGGPYEQYF. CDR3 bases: TGTGCCAGCAGTCCCCAGGGGGGGCCCTACGAGCAGTACTTC.

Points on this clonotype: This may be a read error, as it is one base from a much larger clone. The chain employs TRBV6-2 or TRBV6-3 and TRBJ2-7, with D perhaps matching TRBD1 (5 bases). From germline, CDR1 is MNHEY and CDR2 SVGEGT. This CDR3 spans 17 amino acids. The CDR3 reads CASGYSTRAAVTTEQYF. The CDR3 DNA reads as TGTGCCAGCGGTTACTCGACCAGGGCTGCCGTCACCACCGAGCAGTACTTC.

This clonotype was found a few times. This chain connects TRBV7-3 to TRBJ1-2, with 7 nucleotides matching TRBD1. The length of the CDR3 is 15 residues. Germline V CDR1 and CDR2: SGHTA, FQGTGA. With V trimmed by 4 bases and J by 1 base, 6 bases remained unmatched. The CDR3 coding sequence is TGTGCCAGCAGCTCAGGGACAGACGATAACTATGGCTACACCTTC. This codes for CASSSGTDDNYGYTF.

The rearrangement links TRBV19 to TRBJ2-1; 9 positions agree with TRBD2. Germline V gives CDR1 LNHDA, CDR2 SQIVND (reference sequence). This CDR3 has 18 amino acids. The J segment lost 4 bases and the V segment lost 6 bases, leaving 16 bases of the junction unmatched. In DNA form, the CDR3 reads TGTGCCAGTAGAACCTGGGTGGGGCTAGCGGGACCGTACAATGAGCAGTTCTTC. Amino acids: CASRTWVGLAGPYNEQFF.

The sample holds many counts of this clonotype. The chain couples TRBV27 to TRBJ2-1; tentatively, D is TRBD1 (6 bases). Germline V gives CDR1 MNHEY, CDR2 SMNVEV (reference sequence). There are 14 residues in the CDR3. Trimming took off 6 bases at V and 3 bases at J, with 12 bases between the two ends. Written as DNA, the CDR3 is TGTGCCAGCAGCTTCCGGGACAACTACAATGAGCAGTTCTTC. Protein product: CASSFRDNYNEQFF.

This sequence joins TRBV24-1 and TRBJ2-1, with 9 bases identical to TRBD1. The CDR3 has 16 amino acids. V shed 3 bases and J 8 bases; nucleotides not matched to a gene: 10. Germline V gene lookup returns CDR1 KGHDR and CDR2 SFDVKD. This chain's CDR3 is CATSDRGQGVRDEQFF. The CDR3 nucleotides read TGTGCCACCAGTGATAGGGGACAGGGAGTAAGAGATGAGCAGTTCTTC.

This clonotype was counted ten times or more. The CDR3 DNA is TGCAGTGTACGGGACACCTTATTATCCTGGGACACCATATATTTT. Protein sequence: CSVRDTLLSWDTIYF. The chain combines TRBV20-1 with TRBJ1-3; TRBD1 might be the D (6 bases). This CDR3 has 15 amino acids. The V gene lost 7 bases and the J gene lost 8 bases, with 24 bases spanning the gap. CDR1 DFQATT and CDR2 SNEGSKA come from the germline V gene (reference sequence).

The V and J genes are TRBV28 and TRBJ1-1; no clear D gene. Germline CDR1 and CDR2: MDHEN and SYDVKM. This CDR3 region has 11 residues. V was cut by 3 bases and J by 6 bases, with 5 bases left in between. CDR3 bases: TGTGCCAGCAGTTTGTGGTCTGAAGCTTTCTTT. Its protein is CASSLWSEAFF. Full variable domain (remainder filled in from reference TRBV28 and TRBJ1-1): DVKVTQSSRYLVKRTGEKVFLECVQDMDHENMFWYRQDPGLGLRLIYFSYDVKMKEKGDIPEGYSVSREKKERFSLILESASTNQTSMYLCASSLWSEAFFGQGTRLTVV.

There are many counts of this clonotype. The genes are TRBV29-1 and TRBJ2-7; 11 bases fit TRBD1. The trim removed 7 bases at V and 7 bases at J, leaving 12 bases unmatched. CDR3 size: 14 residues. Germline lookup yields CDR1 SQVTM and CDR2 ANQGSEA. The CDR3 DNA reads TGCAGCGCCCTGCGGGACAGGGGGACGGGGGAGCAGTACTTC. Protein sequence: CSALRDRGTGEQYF.